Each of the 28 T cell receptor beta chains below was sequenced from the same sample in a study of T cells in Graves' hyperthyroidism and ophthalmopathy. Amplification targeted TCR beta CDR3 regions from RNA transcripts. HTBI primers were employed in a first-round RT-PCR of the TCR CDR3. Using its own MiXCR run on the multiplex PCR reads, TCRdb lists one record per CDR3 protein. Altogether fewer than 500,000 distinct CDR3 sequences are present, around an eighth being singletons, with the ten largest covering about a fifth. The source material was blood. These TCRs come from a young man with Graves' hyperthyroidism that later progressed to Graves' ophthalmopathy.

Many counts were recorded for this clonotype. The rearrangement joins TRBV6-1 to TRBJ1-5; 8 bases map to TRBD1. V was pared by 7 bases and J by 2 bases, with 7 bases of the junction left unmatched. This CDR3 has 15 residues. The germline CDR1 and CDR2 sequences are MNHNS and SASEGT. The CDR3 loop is CASTGGEAGNQPQHF. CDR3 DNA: TGTGCCAGCACAGGGGGCGAAGCAGGCAATCAGCCCCAGCATTTT.

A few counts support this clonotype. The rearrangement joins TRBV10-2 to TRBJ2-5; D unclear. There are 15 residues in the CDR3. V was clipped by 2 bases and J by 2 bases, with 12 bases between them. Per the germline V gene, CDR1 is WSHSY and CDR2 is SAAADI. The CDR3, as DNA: TGCGCCAGCAGTGAGACGCCCAACTGGCAAGAGACCCAGTACTTC. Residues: CASSETPNWQETQYF.

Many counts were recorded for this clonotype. CDR3 DNA: TGTGCCAGCAGTTCCGGACTAGCGGGGGTCACAGATACGCAGTATTTT. It codes for CASSSGLAGVTDTQYF. This sequence joins TRBV12-3 or TRBV12-4 and TRBJ2-3; the match to TRBD2 covers 13 bases. V lost 4 bases, J lost 2 bases, and 3 bases stayed unmatched. This CDR3 is built from 16 residues.

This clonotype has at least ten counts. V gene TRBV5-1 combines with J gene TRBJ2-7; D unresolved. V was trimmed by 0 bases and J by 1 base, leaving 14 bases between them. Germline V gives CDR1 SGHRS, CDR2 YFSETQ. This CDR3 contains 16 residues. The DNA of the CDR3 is TGCGCCAGCAGCTTGGTTCCCCGCGGATCATCCTACGAGCAGTACTTC. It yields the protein CASSLVPRGSSYEQYF.

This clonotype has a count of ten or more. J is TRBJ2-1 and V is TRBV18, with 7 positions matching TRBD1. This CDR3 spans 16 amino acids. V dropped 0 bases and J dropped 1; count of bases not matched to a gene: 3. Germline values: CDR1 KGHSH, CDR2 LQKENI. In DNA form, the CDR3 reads TGTGCCAGCTCACCACCGAGGGGGCAATCCTACAATGAGCAGTTCTTC. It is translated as CASSPPRGQSYNEQFF.

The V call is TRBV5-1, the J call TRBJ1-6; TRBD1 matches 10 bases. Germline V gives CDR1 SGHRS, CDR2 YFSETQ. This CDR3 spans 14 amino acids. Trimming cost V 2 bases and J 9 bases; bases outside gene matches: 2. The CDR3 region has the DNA TGCGCCAGCAGCTTAGGGACAGGGGCTTCACCCCTCCACTTT. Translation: CASSLGTGASPLHF.

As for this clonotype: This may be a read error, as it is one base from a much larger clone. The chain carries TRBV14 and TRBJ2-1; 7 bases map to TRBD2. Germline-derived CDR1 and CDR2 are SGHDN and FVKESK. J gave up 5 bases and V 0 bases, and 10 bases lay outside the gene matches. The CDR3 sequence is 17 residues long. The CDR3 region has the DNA TGTGCCAGCAGCCAAGAAAGGTGGGGGGGGGACCACAATGAGCAGTTCTTC. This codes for CASSQERWGGDHNEQFF.

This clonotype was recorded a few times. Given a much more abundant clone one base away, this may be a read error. CDR3 protein: CANSLDSGTYEQYF. CDR3 coding DNA: TGTGCCAACAGCTTAGATTCGGGGACCTACGAGCAGTACTTC. V and J are TRBV11-3 and TRBJ2-7, with a tentative D call TRBD2 (5 bases). The CDR3 totals 14 residues. Germline V lookup: CDR1 SGHNT, CDR2 YENEEA.

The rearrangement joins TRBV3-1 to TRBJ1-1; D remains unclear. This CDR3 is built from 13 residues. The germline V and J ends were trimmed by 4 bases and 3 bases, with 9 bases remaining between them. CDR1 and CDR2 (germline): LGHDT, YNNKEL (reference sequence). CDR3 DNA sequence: TGTGCCAGCAGCCCCACGGAATACACTGAAGCTTTCTTT. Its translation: CASSPTEYTEAFF.

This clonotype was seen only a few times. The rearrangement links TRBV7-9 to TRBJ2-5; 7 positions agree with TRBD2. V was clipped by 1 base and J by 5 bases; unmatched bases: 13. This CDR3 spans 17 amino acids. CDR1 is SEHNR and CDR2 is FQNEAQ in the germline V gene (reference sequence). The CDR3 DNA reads TGTGCCAGCAGCTTAGTAGGTCTCGGACTAGAGGACGAGACCCAGTACTTC. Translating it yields CASSLVGLGLEDETQYF.

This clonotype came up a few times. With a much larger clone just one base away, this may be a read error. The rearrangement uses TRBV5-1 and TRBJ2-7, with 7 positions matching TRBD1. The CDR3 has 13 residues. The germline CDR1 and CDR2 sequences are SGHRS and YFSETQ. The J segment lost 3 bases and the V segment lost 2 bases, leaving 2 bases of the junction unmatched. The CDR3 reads CASSLQGFYEQYF. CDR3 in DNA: TGCGCCAGCAGCTTACAGGGGTTCTACGAGCAGTACTTC.

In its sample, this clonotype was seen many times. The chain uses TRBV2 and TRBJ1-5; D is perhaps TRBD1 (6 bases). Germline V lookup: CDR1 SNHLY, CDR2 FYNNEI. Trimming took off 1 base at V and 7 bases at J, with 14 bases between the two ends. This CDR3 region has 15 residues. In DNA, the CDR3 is TGTGCCAGCAGTGAAGTAAACAGGGATGGCCAGCCCCAGCATTTT. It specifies CASSEVNRDGQPQHF.

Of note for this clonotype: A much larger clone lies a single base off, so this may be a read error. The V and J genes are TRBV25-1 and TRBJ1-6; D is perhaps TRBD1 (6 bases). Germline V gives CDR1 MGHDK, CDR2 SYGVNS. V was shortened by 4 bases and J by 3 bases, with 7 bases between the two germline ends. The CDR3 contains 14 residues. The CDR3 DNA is TGTGCCAGCAGTGTGGACAGCTATAATTCACCCCTCCACTTT. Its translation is CASSVDSYNSPLHF.

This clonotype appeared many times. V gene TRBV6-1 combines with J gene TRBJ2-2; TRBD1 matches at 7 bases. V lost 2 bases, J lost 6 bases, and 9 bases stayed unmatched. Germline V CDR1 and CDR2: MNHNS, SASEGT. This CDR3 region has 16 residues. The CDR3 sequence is CASSESTGAVAGELFF. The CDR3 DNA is TGTGCCAGCAGTGAATCTACAGGGGCAGTCGCCGGGGAGCTGTTTTTT.

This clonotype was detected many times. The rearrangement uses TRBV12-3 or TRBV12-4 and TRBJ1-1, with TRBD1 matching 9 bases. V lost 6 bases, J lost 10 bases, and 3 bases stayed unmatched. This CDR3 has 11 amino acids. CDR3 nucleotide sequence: TGTGCCAGCAGCAAGGGACAGGGAGCTTTCTTT. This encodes CASSKGQGAFF.

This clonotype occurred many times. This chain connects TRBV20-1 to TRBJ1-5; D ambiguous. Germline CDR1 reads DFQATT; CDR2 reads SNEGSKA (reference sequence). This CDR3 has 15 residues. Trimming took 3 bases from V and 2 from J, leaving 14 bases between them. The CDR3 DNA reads TGCAGTGCTAGGACCAGCTGGATTCGCAATCAGCCCCAGCATTTT. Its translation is CSARTSWIRNQPQHF.

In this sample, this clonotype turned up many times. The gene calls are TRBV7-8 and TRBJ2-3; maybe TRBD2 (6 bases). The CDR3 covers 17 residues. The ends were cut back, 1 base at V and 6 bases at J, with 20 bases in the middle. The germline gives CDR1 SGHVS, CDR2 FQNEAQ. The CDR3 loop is CASSLVVSGVLRDTQYF. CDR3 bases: TGTGCCAGCAGCTTAGTAGTTAGCGGCGTGTTGCGGGATACGCAGTATTTT.

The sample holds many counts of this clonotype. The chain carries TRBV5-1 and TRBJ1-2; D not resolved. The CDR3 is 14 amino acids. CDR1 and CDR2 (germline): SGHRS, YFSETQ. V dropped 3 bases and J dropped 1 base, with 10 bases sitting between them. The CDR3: CASSSELNNYGYTF. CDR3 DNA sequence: TGCGCCAGCAGCTCCGAACTGAATAACTATGGCTACACCTTC.

The chain's CDR3 is CASSYGGKYEQYF. The CDR3 bases are TGTGCCAGCAGTTACGGCGGGAAATACGAGCAGTACTTC. The chain employs TRBV6-5 and TRBJ2-7; TRBD2 is a possible D gene (6 bases). V shed 2 bases and J shed 4 bases, with 9 bases lying between them. The V gene's germline CDR1 is MNHEY and CDR2 SVGAGI. CDR3 length: 13 residues.

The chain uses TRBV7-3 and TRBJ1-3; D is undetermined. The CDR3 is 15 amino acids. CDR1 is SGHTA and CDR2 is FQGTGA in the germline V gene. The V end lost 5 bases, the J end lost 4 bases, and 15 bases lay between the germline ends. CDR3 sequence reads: CASSPGGPSGNTIYF. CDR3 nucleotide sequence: TGTGCCAGCAGCCCGGGAGGGCCTTCCGGAAACACCATATATTTT.

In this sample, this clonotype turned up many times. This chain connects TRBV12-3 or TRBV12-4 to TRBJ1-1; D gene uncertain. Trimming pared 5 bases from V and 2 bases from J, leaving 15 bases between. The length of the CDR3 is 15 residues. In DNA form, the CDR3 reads TGTGCCAGCAGTAAAACGCGGGTTTACAACACTGAAGCTTTCTTT. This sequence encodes CASSKTRVYNTEAFF.

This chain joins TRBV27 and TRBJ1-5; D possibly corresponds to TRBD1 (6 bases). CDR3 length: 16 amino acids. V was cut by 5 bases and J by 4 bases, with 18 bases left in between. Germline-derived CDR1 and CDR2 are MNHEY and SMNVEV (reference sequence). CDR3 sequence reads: CASSLGQGRVNQPQHF. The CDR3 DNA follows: TGTGCCAGCAGTCTCGGGCAGGGGAGGGTTAATCAGCCCCAGCATTTT.

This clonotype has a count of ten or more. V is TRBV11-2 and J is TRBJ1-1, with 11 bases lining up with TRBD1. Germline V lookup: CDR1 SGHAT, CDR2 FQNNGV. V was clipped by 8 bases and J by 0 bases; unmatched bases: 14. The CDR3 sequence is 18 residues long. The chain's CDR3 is CASRLDRGLWGMNTEAFF. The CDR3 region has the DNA TGTGCCAGCCGGTTGGACAGGGGGCTTTGGGGGATGAACACTGAAGCTTTCTTT.

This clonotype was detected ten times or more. This CDR3 is CASSAQGGAETQYF. DNA for the CDR3: TGTGCCAGCAGTGCACAGGGTGGCGCGGAGACCCAGTACTTC. The chain carries TRBV6-1 and TRBJ2-5; perhaps TRBD1 as D (6 bases). The CDR3 spans 14 residues. The V and J ends lost 4 bases and 5 bases respectively, with 14 bases between them. CDR1 and CDR2 from the germline V gene are MNHNS and SASEGT.

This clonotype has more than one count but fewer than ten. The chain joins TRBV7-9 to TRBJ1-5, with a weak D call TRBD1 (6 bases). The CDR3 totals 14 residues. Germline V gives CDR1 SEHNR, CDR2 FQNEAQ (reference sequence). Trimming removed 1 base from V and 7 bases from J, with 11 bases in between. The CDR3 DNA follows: TGTGCCAGCAGCTTAGTAGGGGGAAGCCAGCCCCAGCATTTT. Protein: CASSLVGGSQPQHF.

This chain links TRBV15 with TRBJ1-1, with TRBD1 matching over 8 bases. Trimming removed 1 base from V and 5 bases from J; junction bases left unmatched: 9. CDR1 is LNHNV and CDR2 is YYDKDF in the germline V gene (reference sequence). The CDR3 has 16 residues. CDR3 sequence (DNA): TGTGCCACCAGCAGAGGGGGGACAGGCGGTTGGACTGAAGCTTTCTTT. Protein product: CATSRGGTGGWTEAFF.

The CDR3 here is CASSLGGIVPHEQFF. CDR3 DNA: TGCGCCAGCAGCTTGGGCGGGATTGTCCCCCATGAGCAGTTCTTC. The gene calls are TRBV5-1 and TRBJ2-1, with TRBD2 as a possible D gene (6 bases). The CDR3 has 15 amino acids. With 0 bases removed from V and 8 bases from J, the gap between germline ends came to 15 bases. Germline V lookup: CDR1 SGHRS, CDR2 YFSETQ.

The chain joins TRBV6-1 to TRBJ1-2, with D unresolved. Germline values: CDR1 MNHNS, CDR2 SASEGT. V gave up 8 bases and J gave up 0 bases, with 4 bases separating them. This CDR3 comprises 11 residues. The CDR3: CASRANYGYTF. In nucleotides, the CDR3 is TGTGCCAGCCGCGCTAACTATGGCTACACCTTC.